The TCR beta chain described here comes from a study of T cell repertoires in cytomegalovirus infection. Study-wide results and caveats: In two of eight donors, the top clonotype was HLA-C-restricted CMV-specific.

This CDR3 is built from 16 residues. Per germline, CDR1 LGHNA and CDR2 YNFKEQ. The ends lost 6 bases at V and 4 bases at J; junction bases unmatched: 12. TCRdb fed the reads into MiXCR, producing one record per CDR3 protein. The table includes about 52,000 distinct CDR3 sequences, roughly 21% detected once. Details on this clonotype: The target antigen is unknown.

The specimen was CD8+ T cells from cultured PBMCs, collected from culture after CMV antigen stimulation. The J gene is TRBJ2-5, the V gene TRBV4-2; 9 nucleotides agree with TRBD2. This TCR came from a human donor in good health (CMV status not recorded). Some clones in this sample may be carry-over from other donors' samples. CDR3 coding DNA: TGTGCCAGCAGTAGTGGTCCGGCGGGGGGGGGAGAGACCCAGTACTTC. It is translated as CASSSGPAGGGETQYF.